The rows below give T cell receptor beta chains drawn from one sample of a study of metastatic and nonmetastatic thyroid tumors. TCRdb re-called the PCR reads through MiXCR. Among 22,000 or so clones listed, 36% were seen once. Specimen: blood. The receptor source for this set is a male donor with papillary thyroid cancer or a benign thyroid nodule (not recorded which). Some clones in this sample may be carry-over from other donors' samples. The CDR3 runs from the conserved cysteine through the conserved F or W. Fields, in order: clone size, V gene, D gene, J gene, CDR3 protein, CDR3 DNA. D genes are given only for firm matches. The listing skips clone size in some rows; elsewhere it reads once, few, many or a size class.

abundance: many
v_gene: TRBV5-6
d_gene: -
j_gene: TRBJ2-7
CDR3aa: CASSLGVSYEQYF
CDR3nt: TGTGCCAGCAGCTTGGGGGTAAGCTACGAGCAGTACTTC

abundance: few
v_gene: TRBV12-3/TRBV12-4
d_gene: -
j_gene: TRBJ2-2
CDR3aa: CASSPQAYTGELFF
CDR3nt: TGTGCCAGCAGTCCTCAAGCCTACACCGGGGAGCTGTTTTTT

abundance: once
v_gene: TRBV11-2
d_gene: -
j_gene: TRBJ2-7
CDR3aa: CASSLSQGRGYEQYF
CDR3nt: TGTGCCAGCAGCTTAAGCCAGGGGCGAGGCTACGAGCAGTACTTC

abundance: -
v_gene: TRBV6-1
d_gene: -
j_gene: TRBJ1-1
CDR3aa: CASSEGQNTEAFF
CDR3nt: TGTGCCAGCAGCGAGGGACAGAACACTGAAGCTTTCTTT

abundance: -
v_gene: TRBV30
d_gene: -
j_gene: TRBJ1-2
CDR3aa: CASGGAGLGYTF
CDR3nt: TGTGCCTCCGGGGGGGCCGGGCTTGGCTACACCTTC

abundance: few
v_gene: TRBV6-6
d_gene: -
j_gene: TRBJ2-5
CDR3aa: CASSYSEGEGRETQYF
CDR3nt: TGTGCCAGCAGTTACTCGGAGGGAGAGGGAAGGGAGACCCAGTACTTC

abundance: many
v_gene: TRBV7-9
d_gene: -
j_gene: TRBJ2-7
CDR3aa: CASSLDSNPYEQYF
CDR3nt: TGTGCCAGCAGCTTAGATTCGAACCCCTACGAGCAGTACTTC

abundance: medium-sized
v_gene: TRBV12-5
d_gene: TRBD2
j_gene: TRBJ2-2
CDR3aa: CASGLTTSGRNTGELFF
CDR3nt: TGTGCTAGTGGTTTGACTACTAGCGGGAGGAACACCGGGGAGCTGTTTTTT

abundance: -
v_gene: TRBV6-5
d_gene: TRBD1
j_gene: TRBJ1-2
CDR3aa: CASSYRRTGTYGYTF
CDR3nt: TGTGCCAGCAGTTATAGACGGACAGGGACCTATGGCTACACCTTC

abundance: many
v_gene: TRBV6-4
d_gene: TRBD2
j_gene: TRBJ2-1
CDR3aa: CASSEQSGTEQFF
CDR3nt: TGTGCCAGCAGTGAACAAAGCGGGACTGAGCAGTTCTTC

abundance: -
v_gene: TRBV30
d_gene: TRBD2
j_gene: TRBJ2-3
CDR3aa: CACTPIAGVLWGDTQYF
CDR3nt: TGTGCCTGTACCCCTATAGCGGGAGTACTTTGGGGAGATACGCAGTATTTT

abundance: many
v_gene: TRBV7-6
d_gene: -
j_gene: TRBJ1-2
CDR3aa: CASSLTRTSDYTF
CDR3nt: TGTGCCAGCAGCTTGACAAGAACGTCAGACTACACCTTC

abundance: -
v_gene: TRBV5-1
d_gene: -
j_gene: TRBJ1-2
CDR3aa: CASSPTGMEGYTF
CDR3nt: TGCGCCAGCAGCCCGACTGGAATGGAGGGCTACACCTTC

abundance: few
v_gene: TRBV12-3/TRBV12-4
d_gene: -
j_gene: TRBJ1-2
CDR3aa: CASSLGTGYTF
CDR3nt: TGTGCCAGCAGTTTAGGGACAGGCTACACCTTC

abundance: -
v_gene: TRBV19
d_gene: -
j_gene: TRBJ2-7
CDR3aa: CASSMGYEQYF
CDR3nt: TGTGCCAGTAGTATGGGGTACGAGCAGTACTTC